These 21 T cell receptor beta chains originate from one sample sequenced in a study of OX40 agonist ivuxolimab in advanced cancers. Here immunoSEQ multiplex PCR was the method, and the copy in TCRdb shows in-frame clones only, minus some. The table records 95,000 to 100,000 clones, just under 85% of them present only once. Sequencing used CD4+ or CD8+ T cells sorted from blood, obtained in a trial of the OX40 agonist ivuxolimab. The receptors here all came from an adult with an advanced solid tumor such as melanoma, head and neck, liver or kidney cancer.

The chain combines TRBV28 with TRBJ2-2; possible D gene TRBD1, 6 bases. Trimming shortened V by 7 bases and J by 0 bases, and 12 bases separated the two germline ends. The germline gives CDR1 MDHEN, CDR2 SYDVKM. The CDR3 has 15 amino acids. The chain's CDR3 is CASMGAGTNTGELFF. In DNA form, the CDR3 reads TGTGCCAGCATGGGGGCAGGGACGAACACCGGGGAGCTGTTTTTT.

This chain uses TRBV7-3 with TRBJ2-3, with 11 bases that match TRBD2. The CDR3 is 16 residues long. The germline V gene encodes CDR1 SGHTA and CDR2 FQGTGA. With V trimmed by 1 base and J by 2 bases, 2 bases remained unmatched. This CDR3 reads CASSLRLAGPTDTQYF. As DNA, the CDR3 is TGTGCCAGCAGCTTAAGACTAGCGGGACCCACAGATACGCAGTATTTT.

The J gene is TRBJ2-5, the V gene TRBV18, with a possible D match to TRBD1 (5 bases). The length of the CDR3 is 16 residues. V was shortened by 3 bases and J by 1 base, with 15 bases between the two germline ends. Germline loops: CDR1 KGHSH, CDR2 LQKENI. CDR3 nucleotide sequence: TGTGCCAGCTCACCTGACAGCAAGTTCTCCCAAGAGACCCAGTACTTC. This gives the protein CASSPDSKFSQETQYF.

The chain carries TRBV6-5 and TRBJ1-4; no clear D. V was cut by 4 bases and J by 10 bases, with 10 bases left in between. The CDR3 is 12 amino acids. Germline V gives CDR1 MNHEY, CDR2 SVGAGI. The DNA for the CDR3 is TGTGCCAGCAGTTTGGGAATCGGAAAACTGTTTTTT. Protein sequence: CASSLGIGKLFF.

This clone was seen only once. The chain has TRBV5-6 and TRBJ2-3; a possible D gene is TRBD2 (7 bases). Germline CDR1 reads SGHDT; CDR2 reads YYEEEE. The CDR3 extends over 16 amino acids. Trimming took off 7 bases at V and 4 bases at J, with 22 bases between the two ends. The CDR3 here is CASSIGGDSRSDTQYF. The DNA of the CDR3 is TGTGCCAGCTCGATAGGGGGGGACTCTCGTTCAGATACGCAGTATTTT. Full variable domain (remainder filled in from reference TRBV5-6 and TRBJ2-3): DAGVTQSPTHLIKTRGQQVTLRCSPKSGHDTVSWYQQALGQGPQFIFQYYEEEERQRGNFPDRFSGHQFPNYSSELNVNALLLGDSALYLCASSIGGDSRSDTQYFGPGTRLTVL.

This clone occurred once. V usage is TRBV7-2 and J usage is TRBJ1-5, with 8 positions matching TRBD1. Germline V lookup: CDR1 SGHTA, CDR2 FQGNSA. The CDR3 length is 15 residues. Trimming at V came to 4 bases and at J to 6 bases, leaving 8 bases not matched to a gene. CDR3 in amino acids: CASSSQGALGQPQHF. In nucleotides, the CDR3 is TGTGCCAGCAGCTCTCAGGGGGCACTGGGTCAGCCCCAGCATTTT.

There are a few counts of this clone. This chain links TRBV28 with TRBJ2-5, with D perhaps assigned TRBD1 or TRBD2 (5 bases each). V was clipped by 6 bases and J by 5 bases, with 13 bases between them. The V gene's germline CDR1 is MDHEN and CDR2 SYDVKM. The CDR3 sequence is 13 residues long. The CDR3 DNA follows: TGTGCCAGCAGGTGGGGGAGAGGGGAGACCCAGTACTTC. It specifies CASRWGRGETQYF.

This chain connects TRBV7-2 to TRBJ2-7; D might be TRBD1 (6 bases). Trimming stripped 2 bases from V and 3 bases from J, with 11 bases between. Germline V lookup: CDR1 SGHTA, CDR2 FQGNSA. There are 14 residues in the CDR3. CDR3 sequence reads: CASSLYAGVYEQYF. The CDR3 region has the DNA TGTGCCAGCAGCTTATACGCAGGGGTCTACGAGCAGTACTTC.

The genes are TRBV6-6 and TRBJ1-1, with 10 bases lining up with TRBD1. The germline V gene has CDR1 MNHNY and CDR2 SVGAGI (reference sequence). This CDR3 is built from 15 residues. V trimming: 4 bases; J trimming: 3 bases; junction bases outside the gene matches: 5. In DNA, the CDR3 is TGTGCCAGCAGTTTGTGGGACAGGGGTGACACTGAAGCTTTCTTT. Translating it yields CASSLWDRGDTEAFF.

CDR3 bases: TGTGCCAGCCTGGATGGACCGAGCAATCAGCCCCAGCATTTT. This gives the protein CASLDGPSNQPQHF. The chain combines TRBV6-5 with TRBJ1-5; D ambiguous. This CDR3 comprises 14 residues. In germline, CDR1 is MNHEY, CDR2 SVGAGI. The germline V and J ends were trimmed by 8 bases and 1 base, with 12 bases remaining between them.

The V call is TRBV10-3, the J call TRBJ2-5, with no clear D. This CDR3 contains 14 residues. V lost 3 bases, J lost 4 bases, and 12 bases lay in between. Germline CDR1 and CDR2: ENHRY and SYGVKD. Here the CDR3 reads CAISDNPVGETQYF. The CDR3, as DNA: TGTGCCATCAGTGATAATCCGGTGGGAGAGACCCAGTACTTC.

The chain carries TRBV7-2 and TRBJ2-3, with 9 bases identical to TRBD2. This CDR3 is 16 amino acids long. The J segment lost 3 bases and the V segment lost 3 bases, leaving 7 bases of the junction unmatched. Germline loops: CDR1 SGHTA, CDR2 FQGNSA. Here the CDR3 DNA reads TGTGCCAGCAGCTTTGGACTAGCGCAAAATACAGATACGCAGTATTTT. Translated, it gives CASSFGLAQNTDTQYF.

The chain has TRBV5-1 and TRBJ1-1; TRBD1 might be the D (6 bases). Germline lookup yields CDR1 SGHRS and CDR2 YFSETQ. Deletions cut 4 bases from V and 7 bases from J, with 14 bases between. CDR3 length equals 13 residues. Here the CDR3 reads CASSLRTTGEAFF. CDR3 in DNA: TGCGCCAGCAGCCTCAGGACGACAGGTGAAGCTTTCTTT.

The J gene is TRBJ2-7, the V gene TRBV11-3; tentative D call: TRBD2 (5 bases). With 8 bases removed from V and 12 bases from J, the gap between germline ends came to 17 bases. CDR1 is SGHNT and CDR2 is YENEEA in the germline V gene. The CDR3 runs 11 residues. The CDR3 loop reads CASRGEGKLYF. The DNA for the CDR3 is TGTGCCAGCCGCGGAGAGGGCAAACTGTACTTC.

This chain links TRBV11-2 with TRBJ2-1; TRBD2 matches 10 bases. The trim removed 5 bases at V and 10 bases at J, leaving 17 bases unmatched. This CDR3 comprises 17 residues. Germline values: CDR1 SGHAT, CDR2 FQNNGV. Here the CDR3 reads CASSPRLGSGRTNEQFF. DNA for the CDR3: TGTGCCAGCAGCCCCCGGTTAGGTAGCGGGAGGACAAACGAGCAGTTCTTC.

J is TRBJ2-1 and V is TRBV25-1; no clear D. The germline V gene has CDR1 MGHDK and CDR2 SYGVNS. Trimming removed 10 bases at V and 1 base at J, with 11 bases between. The CDR3 length is 13 residues. Here the CDR3 reads CATAVESYNEQFF. CDR3 nucleotide sequence: TGTGCCACCGCAGTGGAGTCCTACAATGAGCAGTTCTTC.

This clone has a single count. The chain combines TRBV11-2 with TRBJ2-7; D is undetermined. Germline values: CDR1 SGHAT, CDR2 FQNNGV. This CDR3 has 13 amino acids. Trimming stripped 0 bases from V and 6 bases from J, with 9 bases between. The CDR3 loop reads CASSLDGTSEQYF. DNA for the CDR3: TGTGCCAGCAGCTTAGACGGTACGAGCGAGCAGTACTTC.

The CDR3 region has the DNA TGCGCCAGCAGCCAAGTTAGCGGGAGGGCCCTGGGGGCCAACGTCCTGACTTTC. This translates into CASSQVSGRALGANVLTF. V gene TRBV4-1 combines with J gene TRBJ2-6, with 11 bases aligning to TRBD2. The CDR3 extends over 18 amino acids. Unmatched junction bases numbered 6, after V lost 1 base and J lost 4 bases. CDR1 and CDR2 from the germline V gene are MGHRA and YSYEKL.

V usage is TRBV15 and J usage is TRBJ2-3; D possibly uses TRBD1 or TRBD2 (5 bases each). The CDR3 consists of 17 residues. Trimming took 3 bases from V and 2 from J, leaving 18 bases between them. CDR1 is LNHNV, CDR2 YYDKDF, per germline (reference sequence). CDR3: CATSSQSGASSTDTQYF. DNA for the CDR3: TGTGCCACCAGCAGCCAATCCGGGGCTTCCTCCACAGATACGCAGTATTTT.

The gene calls are TRBV2 and TRBJ1-1; 7 bases map to TRBD1. V gave up 6 bases and J gave up 0 bases; unmatched junction bases: 4. CDR1 is SNHLY and CDR2 is FYNNEI in the germline V gene. This CDR3 has 14 residues. CDR3 sequence reads: CASSLTGMNTEAFF. CDR3 coding DNA: TGTGCCAGCAGCTTGACAGGGATGAACACTGAAGCTTTCTTT.

The chain employs TRBV7-8 and TRBJ1-5; 9 nucleotides line up with TRBD1. Germline V gene lookup returns CDR1 SGHVS and CDR2 FQNEAQ. The V and J ends lost 1 base and 7 bases, in that order; junction bases with no gene match: 5. The CDR3 sequence is 15 residues long. CDR3 residues: CASSLEGTGRQPQHF. The CDR3 DNA follows: TGTGCCAGCAGCTTAGAGGGGACAGGGAGGCAGCCCCAGCATTTT.